This TCR beta chain originates from a study of blood T cell repertoires in COVID-19. Across the study: Samples taken during acute and convalescent COVID-19 were collected in the United States, Italy and Spain.

Germline CDR1 MDHEN, CDR2 SYDVKM. This CDR3 has 14 amino acids. V was clipped by 8 bases and J by 6 bases, with 14 bases between them. Sequencing used immunoSEQ multiplex PCR; TCRdb keeps in-frame clones, though not all of them. The sample consists of around 39,000 clones, about 90% of them appearing once. The specimen sequenced was peripheral blood. V and J are TRBV28 and TRBJ1-6; the D is unclear. This TCR derives from a man aged 65-85 years with acute or convalescent COVID-19. In DNA form, the CDR3 reads TGTGCCAGCTCGTTAACACACACTAATTCACCCCTCCACTTT. Translating it yields CASSLTHTNSPLHF.